These T cell receptor beta chains were read from a single sample in a study of molecular identifiers for immune sequencing clone quantification. TCRdb re-analysed the PCR reads in MiXCR, keeping a single row per CDR3 protein. This table holds about 65,000 distinct CDR3 sequences, approximately 18% found once. The specimen was naive CD8+ T cells from blood, with Jurkat cell RNA spiked in. Receptors originate from a human donor in good health. Some libraries in this study had Jurkat cell RNA spiked in. The CDR3 runs from the conserved cysteine through the conserved F or W. The D gene is left open where the match is weak.

len: 15; v_gene: TRBV28; d_gene: -; CDR3aa: CASSFFDTRYTEAFF
len: 17; v_gene: TRBV20-1; d_gene: -; CDR3aa: CSARDSPPGHYNSPLHF
len: 16; v_gene: TRBV11-2; d_gene: -; CDR3aa: CASSLVRLASYNEQFF
len: 18; v_gene: TRBV7-9; d_gene: -; CDR3aa: CASIFPTGYSESYNEQFF
len: 20; v_gene: TRBV6-1; d_gene: TRBD2; CDR3aa: CASSDSTSAREGLGTDTQYF
len: 15; v_gene: TRBV28; d_gene: -; CDR3aa: CASRTIRDVVETQYF
len: 15; v_gene: TRBV9; d_gene: TRBD2; CDR3aa: CASNKAGVSYNEQFF
len: 18; v_gene: TRBV3-1; d_gene: TRBD1; CDR3aa: CASSQVFLYGTGGTEAFF
len: 13; v_gene: TRBV19; d_gene: -; CDR3aa: CASSFQLNTEAFF
len: 13; v_gene: TRBV7-9; d_gene: -; CDR3aa: CAPYKQGLTEAFF
len: 15; v_gene: TRBV11-1; d_gene: -; CDR3aa: CASSFLRTTNEKLFF
len: 16; v_gene: TRBV6-1; d_gene: -; CDR3aa: CASSVWITGVYNEQFF
len: 17; v_gene: TRBV7-2; d_gene: -; CDR3aa: CASSLVRVISSYNEQFF
len: 14; v_gene: TRBV11-3; d_gene: -; CDR3aa: CASSSGGADTEAFF
len: 14; v_gene: TRBV27; d_gene: -; CDR3aa: CASSLVMTAYEQYF
len: 14; v_gene: TRBV27; d_gene: -; CDR3aa: CASSLGGLSYEQYF
len: 16; v_gene: TRBV20-1; d_gene: -; CDR3aa: CSARDRDVPYNSPLHF
len: 16; v_gene: TRBV6-2/TRBV6-3; d_gene: TRBD2; CDR3aa: CASSYTSGRFTYEQYF
len: 13; v_gene: TRBV25-1; d_gene: TRBD1; CDR3aa: CASRDSSSYEQYF
len: 14; v_gene: TRBV5-5; d_gene: -; CDR3aa: CASSAGTDTDTQYF
len: 14; v_gene: TRBV11-2; d_gene: TRBD1; CDR3aa: CASSLGTGDQPQHF
len: 12; v_gene: TRBV28; d_gene: -; CDR3aa: CTSSPGPAEAFF
len: 16; v_gene: TRBV6-5; d_gene: TRBD1; CDR3aa: CASSYSGQGGYNEQFF
len: 17; v_gene: TRBV20-1; d_gene: -; CDR3aa: CSAIETGKSGTCNEQFF
len: 15; v_gene: TRBV10-3; d_gene: -; CDR3aa: CAISDARGRAKTQYF
len: 17; v_gene: TRBV5-5; d_gene: -; CDR3aa: CASSPWLAGRENQPQHF
len: 15; v_gene: TRBV27; d_gene: -; CDR3aa: CASSLNKGGGNTIYF
len: 18; v_gene: TRBV10-2; d_gene: -; CDR3aa: CASSDYPGPRLSTDTQYF
len: 13; v_gene: TRBV7-8; d_gene: -; CDR3aa: CASSLVEAYEQYF
len: 14; v_gene: TRBV30; d_gene: TRBD1; CDR3aa: CAWSTGVVNTEAFF
len: 10; v_gene: TRBV20-1; d_gene: -; CDR3aa: CSAGDNEQFF
len: 15; v_gene: TRBV7-9; d_gene: TRBD1; CDR3aa: CASSAGQGEDTEAFF
len: 12; v_gene: TRBV20-1; d_gene: -; CDR3aa: CSATRRSYEQYF
len: 15; v_gene: TRBV24-1; d_gene: TRBD1; CDR3aa: CATSDRTGVSGELFF
len: 15; v_gene: TRBV4-3; d_gene: TRBD2; CDR3aa: CASSPGTSGGYEQYF
len: 14; v_gene: TRBV20-1; d_gene: TRBD2; CDR3aa: CSAQTSGSYNEQFF
len: 15; v_gene: TRBV28; d_gene: -; CDR3aa: CASSFQGSSGNIIYF
len: 13; v_gene: TRBV20-1; d_gene: -; CDR3aa: CSATTEVNTEAFF
len: 18; v_gene: TRBV5-1; d_gene: TRBD1; CDR3aa: CASSFPYHLGGSGNTQYF
len: 18; v_gene: TRBV12-3/TRBV12-4; d_gene: -; CDR3aa: CASSFDWSETDLGETQYF
len: 10; v_gene: TRBV29-1; d_gene: TRBD1; CDR3aa: CSVEDTGQSF
len: 16; v_gene: TRBV6-2/TRBV6-3; d_gene: -; CDR3aa: CASSYHIADSTDTQYF
len: 12; v_gene: TRBV7-9; d_gene: -; CDR3aa: CASSLIQKTQYF
len: 16; v_gene: TRBV6-2/TRBV6-3; d_gene: -; CDR3aa: CASSYPRDGTTYEQYF
len: 12; v_gene: TRBV11-2; d_gene: -; CDR3aa: CASRVYSTEAFF
len: 15; v_gene: TRBV12-3/TRBV12-4; d_gene: -; CDR3aa: CASSLGGVAKNIQYF
len: 14; v_gene: TRBV27; d_gene: -; CDR3aa: CASNRKGTAREQYF
len: 16; v_gene: TRBV29-1; d_gene: TRBD2; CDR3aa: CSVEDPVSGTTGELFF